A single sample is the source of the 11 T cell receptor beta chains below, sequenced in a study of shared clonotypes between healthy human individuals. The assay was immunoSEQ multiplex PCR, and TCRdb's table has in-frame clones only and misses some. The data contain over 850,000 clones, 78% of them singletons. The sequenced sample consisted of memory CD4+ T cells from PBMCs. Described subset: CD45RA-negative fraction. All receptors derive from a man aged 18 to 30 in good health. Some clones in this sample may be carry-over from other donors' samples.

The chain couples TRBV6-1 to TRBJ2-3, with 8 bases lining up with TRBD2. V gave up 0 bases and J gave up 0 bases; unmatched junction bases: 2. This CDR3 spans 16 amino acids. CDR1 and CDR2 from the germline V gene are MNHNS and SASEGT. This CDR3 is CASSEAGGGSTDTQYF. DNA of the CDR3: TGTGCCAGCAGTGAAGCGGGCGGGGGGAGCACAGATACGCAGTATTTT.

CDR3 nucleotide sequence: TGTGCCAGCAGTGGGGGCTCGAACACTGAAGCTTTCTTT. It encodes CASSGGSNTEAFF. The rearrangement links TRBV28 to TRBJ1-1; D possibly corresponds to TRBD1 (6 bases). The CDR3 sequence is 13 residues long. Trimming left V 5 bases short and J 1 base short, with 8 bases between. Germline V gene data show CDR1 as MDHEN and CDR2 as SYDVKM.

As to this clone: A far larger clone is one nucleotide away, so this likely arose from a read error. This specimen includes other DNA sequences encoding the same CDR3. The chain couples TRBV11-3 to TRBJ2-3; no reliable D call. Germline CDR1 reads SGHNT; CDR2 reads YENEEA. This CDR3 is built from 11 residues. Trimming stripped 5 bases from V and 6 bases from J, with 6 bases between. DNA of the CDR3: TGTGCCAGCAGCCTAGGGGATACGCAGTATTTT. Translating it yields CASSLGDTQYF.

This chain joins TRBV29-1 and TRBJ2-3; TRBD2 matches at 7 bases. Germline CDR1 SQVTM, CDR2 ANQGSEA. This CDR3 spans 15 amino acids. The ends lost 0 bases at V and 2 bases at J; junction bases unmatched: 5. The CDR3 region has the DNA TGCAGCGTTGAAGATTCTAGCGGAGCCACAGATACGCAGTATTTT. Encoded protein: CSVEDSSGATDTQYF.

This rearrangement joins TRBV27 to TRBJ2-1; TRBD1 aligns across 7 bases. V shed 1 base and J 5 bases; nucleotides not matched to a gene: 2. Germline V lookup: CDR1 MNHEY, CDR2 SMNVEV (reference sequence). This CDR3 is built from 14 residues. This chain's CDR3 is CASSLLGQDNEQFF. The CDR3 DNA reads TGTGCCAGCAGTTTATTAGGACAGGACAATGAGCAGTTCTTC.

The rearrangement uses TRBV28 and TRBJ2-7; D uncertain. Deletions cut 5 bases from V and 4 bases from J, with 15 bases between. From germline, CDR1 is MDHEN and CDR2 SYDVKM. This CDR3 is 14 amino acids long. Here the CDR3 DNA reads TGTGCCAGCAGTCCCGGTGGGGTCCAGTACGAGCAGTACTTC. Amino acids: CASSPGGVQYEQYF.

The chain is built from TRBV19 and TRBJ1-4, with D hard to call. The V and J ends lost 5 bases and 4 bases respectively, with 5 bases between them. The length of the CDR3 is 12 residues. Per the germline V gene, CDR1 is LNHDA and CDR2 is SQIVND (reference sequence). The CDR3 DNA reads TGTGCCAGTAGTTTTCGTAATGAAAAACTGTTTTTT. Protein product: CASSFRNEKLFF. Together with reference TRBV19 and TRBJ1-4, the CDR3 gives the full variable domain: DGGITQSPKYLFRKEGQNVTLSCEQNLNHDAMYWYRQDPGQGLRLIYYSQIVNDFQKGDIAEGYSVSREKKESFPLTVTSAQKNPTAFYLCASSFRNEKLFFGSGTQLSVL.

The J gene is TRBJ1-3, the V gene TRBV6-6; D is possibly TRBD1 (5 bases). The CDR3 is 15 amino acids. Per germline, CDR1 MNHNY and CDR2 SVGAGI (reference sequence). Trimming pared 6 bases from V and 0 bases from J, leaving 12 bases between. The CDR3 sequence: CASSEAGLSGNTIYF. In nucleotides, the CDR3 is TGTGCCAGCAGCGAGGCAGGGCTCTCTGGAAACACCATATATTTT.

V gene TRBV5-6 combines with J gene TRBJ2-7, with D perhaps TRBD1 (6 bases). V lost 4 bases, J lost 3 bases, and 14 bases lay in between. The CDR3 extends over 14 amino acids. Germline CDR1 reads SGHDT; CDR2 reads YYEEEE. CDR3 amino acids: CASSVWGRSYEQYF. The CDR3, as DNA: TGTGCCAGCAGCGTATGGGGGCGTAGCTACGAGCAGTACTTC.

CDR3 protein: CASSSASRQGRTEAFF. CDR3 bases: TGTGCCAGCAGCTCCGCCAGCAGACAGGGGAGAACTGAAGCTTTCTTT. The chain links TRBV11-2 to TRBJ1-1; 8 bases line up with TRBD1. Trimming at V came to 4 bases and at J to 5 bases, leaving 12 bases not matched to a gene. This CDR3 is 16 amino acids long. CDR1 is SGHAT and CDR2 is FQNNGV in the germline V gene. Drawing the rest from reference TRBV11-2 and TRBJ1-1, the complete variable domain is EAGVAQSPRYKIIEKRQSVAFWCNPISGHATLYWYQQILGQGPKLLIQFQNNGVVDDSQLPKDRFSAERLKGVDSTLKIQPAKLEDSAVYLCASSSASRQGRTEAFFGQGTRLTVV.

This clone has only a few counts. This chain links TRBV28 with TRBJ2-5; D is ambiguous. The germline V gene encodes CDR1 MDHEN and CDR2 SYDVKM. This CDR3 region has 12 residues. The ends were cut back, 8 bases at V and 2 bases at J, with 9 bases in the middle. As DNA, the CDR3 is TGTGCCAGCCGGGCAGCACAAGAGACCCAGTACTTC. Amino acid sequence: CASRAAQETQYF.